This TCR beta chain was captured by sequencing in a study of blood T cell repertoires in COVID-19. On the study more broadly: Samples of COVID-19 (acute and convalescent) were obtained from the United States, Italy and Spain.

The study drew participants aged about 18 to 89 years from 20 to 30 US areas. Participants' own reports of clinical history determined their cohort assignment. What the recovered Cohort 3 donors had was two negative PCRs, clearance, or symptom resolution. Libraries were prepared by immunoSEQ multiplex PCR; TCRdb keeps only in-frame clonotypes and omits some of them. The repertoire consists of roughly 300,000 clones, with around 85% occurring once and the leading ten covering 2% to 3%. Unmatched junction bases numbered 8, after V lost 3 bases and J lost 4 bases. Germline loops: CDR1 MNHEY, CDR2 SMNVEV (reference sequence). CDR3 size: 18 residues. This clone appeared a few times.

This receptor was taken from a woman aged 45-65 years who had recovered from COVID-19. Sequencing was done on a sample of PBMCs or T cells enriched from blood (not recorded which). V is TRBV27 and J is TRBJ2-2; 13 bases are a match to TRBD2. CDR3 protein: CASSFSRTSGGITGELFF. In nucleotides, the CDR3 is TGTGCCAGCAGTTTCTCCCGGACTAGCGGGGGTATCACCGGGGAGCTGTTTTTT.